A selection of T cell receptor beta chains follows, all from one sample in a study of CD8+ T cells in alopecia areata. The table came from immunoSEQ multiplex PCR; TCRdb's copy has only in-frame clones and leaves some out. The top ten hold around 0.48% of the sample, which has about 210,000 clones, 30% to 40% seen once. Sequencing was performed on CD4+ T cells sorted from blood, taken between weeks 30 and 35, from a patient treated with tofacitinib. The source is a human donor with alopecia areata. The CDR3 runs from the conserved cysteine through the conserved F or W. The D gene is left open where the match is weak. Not all rows give a size; the values are once, few, many and, for expanded clones, a class.

j_call	d_call	v_call	clone_size	cdr3_nt	cdr3_aa
TRBJ1-2	TRBD1	TRBV30	.	TGTGCCTGGAGCGAAGGGGGCTTACATGGCTACACCTTC	CAWSEGGLHGYTF
TRBJ2-3	.	TRBV30	.	TGTGCCTGGGTTGGGCTAGGTGGCACAGATACGCAGTATTTT	CAWVGLGGTDTQYF
TRBJ1-1	.	TRBV15	.	TGTGCCACCAGCATTTCGACGGGGATATCTAAAGCTTTCTTT	CATSISTGISKAFF
TRBJ2-3	TRBD1	TRBV6-6	few	TGTGCCAGCAGTCAACAACCGGGACAGGGCACAGATACGCAGTATTTT	CASSQQPGQGTDTQYF
TRBJ2-7	TRBD2	TRBV4-2	.	TGTGCCAGCAGCCCAAACCCTGATAGGATGGCGGGAGGGACCCCCTCCTACGAGCAGTACTTC	CASSPNPDRMAGGTPSYEQYF
TRBJ2-1	.	TRBV19	.	TGTGCCAGTAGTATAGGCCCGGCGGAGCAGTTCTTC	CASSIGPAEQFF
TRBJ2-5	TRBD1	TRBV6-1	.	TGTGCCAGTACAACAGGGGGCTATGAGGAGACCCAGTACTTC	CASTTGGYEETQYF
TRBJ1-1	.	TRBV7-6	many	TGTGCCAGCAGCAACCAAGAGAACACTGAAGCTTTCTTT	CASSNQENTEAFF
TRBJ1-2	.	TRBV4-2	.	TGTGCCAGCAGCCAAGATGCCGGCTATGGCTACACCTTC	CASSQDAGYGYTF
TRBJ2-7	TRBD2	TRBV7-2	many	TGTGCCAGCAGCGGTAGGACTAGCGCCAACGAGCAGTACTTC	CASSGRTSANEQYF
TRBJ1-1	.	TRBV29-1	few	TGCAGCGCCGGGCGGGGGGTAAGGAGCACTGAAGCTTTCTTT	CSAGRGVRSTEAFF
TRBJ1-4	TRBD1	TRBV6-5	.	TGTGCCAGCAGGGCGCGGACAGGCAAAATGTTTTTT	CASRARTGKMFF
TRBJ2-3	TRBD1	TRBV5-1	.	TGCGCCAGCAGCTTGGCCTCCGGGACAGGGGCGCAAGATACGCAGTATTTT	CASSLASGTGAQDTQYF
TRBJ1-5	.	TRBV5-6	few	TGTGCCAGCAGCGACCGACAGTTCAATCAGCCCCAGCATTTT	CASSDRQFNQPQHF
TRBJ2-7	.	TRBV30	.	TGTGCCTGGGTACGTGCCTACGAGCAGTACTTC	CAWVRAYEQYF
TRBJ2-7	.	TRBV7-2	few	TGTGCCAGCAGGAGAGAGTTTAGCGGTTACGAGCAGTACTTC	CASRREFSGYEQYF
TRBJ1-2	.	TRBV2	few	TGTGCCAGCCGCCTTGGTGATGGCTACACCTTC	CASRLGDGYTF
TRBJ2-3	TRBD2	TRBV5-1	.	TGCGCCAGCAGCTTGGCGAGCGGGGGAACTAGCACAGATACGCAGTATTTT	CASSLASGGTSTDTQYF
TRBJ2-1	TRBD2	TRBV5-6	.	TGTGCCAGCAGCCCCGGGACTAGCTTCATATACAATGAGCAGTTCTTC	CASSPGTSFIYNEQFF
TRBJ1-4	TRBD1	TRBV7-9	few	TGTGCCAGCATCCGACAGGGAACTAATGAAAAACTGTTTTTT	CASIRQGTNEKLFF
TRBJ2-3	.	TRBV7-3	few	TGTGCCAGCAGCTCAGGGAGTTCCACAGATACGCAGTATTTT	CASSSGSSTDTQYF
TRBJ2-2	.	TRBV9	.	TGTGCCACCCGGGACAAGTCGAACACCGGGGAGCTGTTTTTT	CATRDKSNTGELFF
TRBJ1-1	.	TRBV6-5	.	TGTGCCAGCCTGGGAACAGTTGAAGCTTTCTTT	CASLGTVEAFF
TRBJ2-6	TRBD2	TRBV11-2	.	TGTGCCAGCAGAGGGCTAGCGGGAGTAGGGGCCAACGTCCTGACTTTC	CASRGLAGVGANVLTF
TRBJ2-2	.	TRBV5-4	.	TGTGCCAGCAGCTTGAAAACGAACACCGGGGAGCTGTTTTTT	CASSLKTNTGELFF
TRBJ2-6	.	TRBV7-3	.	TGTGCCAGCAGCCCCGTTGGCCTAAGCTCTGGGGCCAACGTCCTGACTTTC	CASSPVGLSSGANVLTF
TRBJ2-7	TRBD2	TRBV27	few	TGTGCCAGTAAGCGGGGGACTATCTCCTACGAGCAGTACTTC	CASKRGTISYEQYF
TRBJ2-3	TRBD2	TRBV11-2	.	TGTGCCAGCAGCTTAGGAGCGGGGGGAAGCACAGATACGCAGTATTTT	CASSLGAGGSTDTQYF
TRBJ1-4	.	TRBV23-1	.	TGCGCCAGCAGTCAGACCGGGACCCGGTGTGAAAAACTGTTTTTT	CASSQTGTRCEKLFF
TRBJ1-2	TRBD1	TRBV7-2	once	TGTGCCAGCAGCTCACAGGGGGGTATGGACTATGGCTACACCTTC	CASSSQGGMDYGYTF
TRBJ2-1	TRBD1	TRBV6-1	few	TGTGCCAGCAGTCAGGGGGCTAATTTCGATGAGCAGTTCTTC	CASSQGANFDEQFF
TRBJ1-2	TRBD1	TRBV29-1	few	TGCAGCGCTCCGCCCCCGGGACAGTTCTATGGCTACACCTTC	CSAPPPGQFYGYTF
TRBJ2-1	TRBD2	TRBV2	.	TGTGCCAGCAGTGCGGCCTTAGCGGGAGGGGGGTATGAGCAGTTCTTC	CASSAALAGGGYEQFF
TRBJ1-1	.	TRBV18	.	TGTGCCAGCTCACGGGGGCAGAACACTGAAGCTTTCTTT	CASSRGQNTEAFF
TRBJ2-5	TRBD2	TRBV7-8	once	TGTGCCAGCAGCAACCGACTAGCGGTCCAAGAGACCCAGTACTTC	CASSNRLAVQETQYF
TRBJ1-1	.	TRBV15	once	TGTGCCACCACCCCCAGGTTGGGCGCTGAAGCTTTCTTT	CATTPRLGAEAFF
TRBJ1-2	TRBD1	TRBV5-1	.	TGCGCCAGCAGCCCTGGATGGACAGGGGGTTATGGCTACACCTTC	CASSPGWTGGYGYTF
TRBJ2-5	.	TRBV6-6	.	TGTGCCAGCAGTTACTTGCGGTTCGAGACCCAGTACTTC	CASSYLRFETQYF
TRBJ2-1	TRBD2	TRBV6-5	few	TGTGCCAGCAGTTACCCAATAGCGGGAGTAAACGAGCAGTTCTTC	CASSYPIAGVNEQFF
TRBJ2-1	.	TRBV5-1	few	TGCGCCAGCAGCTTGACAAACTCCCACAATGAGCAGTTCTTC	CASSLTNSHNEQFF
TRBJ2-7	TRBD1	TRBV4-1	.	TGCGCCAGCAGCCAAACCACAGGGGGCTACGAGCAGTACTTC	CASSQTTGGYEQYF
TRBJ2-1	.	TRBV5-1	few	TGCGCCAGCAGCTTAGGGCGGGACAACGTTCGGCAGTTCTTC	CASSLGRDNVRQFF
TRBJ2-3	.	TRBV7-7	few	TGTGCCAGCTCGATTGGGGGGGGCAGCACAGATACGCAGTATTTT	CASSIGGGSTDTQYF
TRBJ1-2	.	TRBV2	.	TGTGCCAGCAGTCGGGACCTGGCTGGCTACACCTTC	CASSRDLAGYTF
TRBJ2-7	TRBD1	TRBV2	.	TGTGCCAGCAGCGTAGGATGGGACAGCCAGTTCGGGTACTTC	CASSVGWDSQFGYF
TRBJ1-4	.	TRBV30	few	TGTGCCTGGAGGGTGGGGACCCATGAAAAACTGTTTTTT	CAWRVGTHEKLFF
TRBJ1-5	.	TRBV30	.	TGTGCCTGGAGTAATGGGTTCAATCAGCCCCAGCATTTT	CAWSNGFNQPQHF
TRBJ2-3	.	TRBV30	.	TGTGCCTGGAGTGTACCTGGGGCCCGAGATACGCAGTATTTT	CAWSVPGARDTQYF
TRBJ1-2	TRBD1	TRBV2	.	TGTGCCAGCAGGGAACAGGGGAATGGCTACACCTTC	CASREQGNGYTF
TRBJ1-1	.	TRBV30	few	TGTGCCTGGACCCGCCTCCGGCACACTGAAGCTTTCTTT	CAWTRLRHTEAFF